Each of the 18 T cell receptor beta chains below was sequenced from the same sample in a study of T cell repertoires in cytomegalovirus infection (dated by TCRdb to the late 2010s). Their antigens are not known. The run used an Illumina HiSeq 1500. Starting from the raw public reads, TCRdb applied fastp trimming at Q25, assembled clones with MiXCR and retained in-frame beta chains. Here each entry gathers all rows of one CDR3 protein and keeps the most common genes and DNA. Across this sample there are 900,000 to 950,000 distinct CDR3 sequences, with roughly 31% seen only once. Around an eighth of the sample belongs to the ten largest clones. The treatment or condition label, read with the paper, signifies: in vitro stimulation with specific CMV peptide epitopes to enrich CMV-specific T cells. Specimen: cultured CD8+ T cells from PBMCs, collected from culture after CMV antigen stimulation. All receptors derive from a human donor in good health (CMV status not recorded). Some clones in this sample may be carry-over from other donors' samples.

This clonotype was counted ten times or more. CDR3 protein: CASSQDYGANYGYTF. In DNA form, the CDR3 reads TGTGCCAGCAGCCAAGATTATGGGGCAAACTATGGCTACACCTTC. The chain uses TRBV14 and TRBJ1-2, with D tentatively TRBD1 (5 bases). The CDR3 consists of 15 residues. The V end was cut by 0 bases, the J end by 2 bases, with 10 bases between. The germline gives CDR1 SGHDN, CDR2 FVKESK.

The chain has TRBV11-1 and TRBJ2-7, with D hard to call. Trimming took 3 bases from V and 0 from J, leaving 9 bases between them. The CDR3 is 14 residues long. Germline assignment: CDR1 SGHAT and CDR2 FQDESV (reference sequence). CDR3 DNA: TGTGCCAGCAGCTTCCCCGGGTACTCCTACGAGCAGTACTTC. Protein sequence: CASSFPGYSYEQYF.

This chain uses TRBV12-3 or TRBV12-4 with TRBJ1-1; weak D call: TRBD1 (6 bases). The CDR3 length is 15 residues. Trimming took 8 bases from V and 5 from J, leaving 21 bases between them. Written as DNA, the CDR3 is TGTGCCAGCGCCTTCCAAGTGGGGGGCAGAACTGAAGCTTTCTTT. Translation: CASAFQVGGRTEAFF.

This clonotype was found many times. V is TRBV28 and J is TRBJ2-7; D unclear. There are 13 residues in the CDR3. V was cut by 4 bases and J by 0 bases, with 7 bases left in between. Looked up from germline, CDR1 is MDHEN and CDR2 is SYDVKM. CDR3 nucleotides: TGTGCCAGCAGTTCGGCCAGCTCCTACGAGCAGTACGTC. It specifies CASSSASSYEQYV.

V usage is TRBV6-1 and J usage is TRBJ2-7, with 9 bases lining up with TRBD1. Germline CDR1 and CDR2: MNHNS and SASEGT. V shed 0 bases and J 3 bases; nucleotides not matched to a gene: 3. This CDR3 spans 15 amino acids. The CDR3 DNA follows: TGTGCCAGCAGTGAAGCCGGGACAGGGTACTACGAGCAGTACGTC. It is translated as CASSEAGTGYYEQYV.

With respect to this clonotype: Since the CDR3 does not end with the conserved phenylalanine or tryptophan, this likely comes from a read error. The limits of the CDR3 on the DNA are not certain, so only TCRdb's listed CDR3 is given. The rearrangement uses TRBV11-2 and TRBJ1-1. Germline-derived CDR1 and CDR2 are SGHAT and FQNNGV. Both ends counted, the CDR3 spans 11 residues. CDR3 sequence reads: CASSIGLLIAS.

This chain links TRBV6-2 or TRBV6-3 with TRBJ1-6; a possible D gene is TRBD1 (5 bases). Trimming removed 2 bases at V and 3 bases at J, with 8 bases between. CDR3 length equals 15 residues. The germline V gene encodes CDR1 MNHEY and CDR2 SVGEGT. CDR3 sequence reads: CASSYRDGYNSPLHF. The CDR3 coding sequence is TGTGCCAGCAGTTACCGGGACGGCTATAATTCACCCCTCCACTTT.

This clonotype was counted between two and nine times. The chain joins TRBV27 to TRBJ2-2; 7 nucleotides line up with TRBD1. The CDR3 length is 15 residues. Germline V lookup: CDR1 MNHEY, CDR2 SMNVEV (reference sequence). Trimming cost V 4 bases and J 5 bases; bases outside gene matches: 7. CDR3 loop: CASSWVSRGTGELFF. The CDR3 coding sequence is TGTGCCAGCAGTTGGGTCTCCAGGGGGACCGGGGAGCTGTTTTTT.

There are a few counts of this clonotype. This chain joins TRBV7-4 and TRBJ2-7; D is perhaps TRBD1 (6 bases). The V end lost 5 bases, the J end lost 0 bases, and 17 bases lay between the germline ends. This CDR3 has 16 amino acids. The germline V gene has CDR1 SGHVT and CDR2 SQSDAQ. CDR3 in amino acids: CASSTLDSLSSYEQYF. The CDR3 DNA is TGTGCCAGCAGCACTTTGGACAGTTTGAGCTCCTACGAGCAGTACTTC.

This sequence joins TRBV15 and TRBJ2-5, with 8 bases matching TRBD2. The CDR3 is 12 residues long. CDR1 is LNHNV and CDR2 is YYDKDF in the germline V gene (reference sequence). The trim removed 7 bases at V and 5 bases at J, leaving 3 bases unmatched. The CDR3: CATTPGGETQYF. The CDR3 bases are TGTGCCACCACTCCGGGAGGGGAGACCCAGTACTTC.

V is TRBV7-9 and J is TRBJ2-7; TRBD1 matches at 8 bases. The CDR3 runs to 17 residues. Germline-derived CDR1 and CDR2 are SEHNR and FQNEAQ (reference sequence). The CDR3 sequence is CVSRPQGLGQEGHEQYV. The CDR3 bases are TGTGTCAGCAGGCCTCAGGGGCTGGGACAGGAAGGCCACGAGCAGTACGTC.

This clonotype was detected only a few times. This chain uses TRBV4-1 with TRBJ2-5; TRBD2 is a possible D gene (6 bases). CDR1 and CDR2 from the germline V gene are MGHRA and YSYEKL. The CDR3 is made up of 15 amino acids. The V end lost 0 bases, the J end lost 4 bases, and 12 bases lay between the germline ends. The CDR3 DNA follows: TGCGCCAGCAGCCAAGATGCGGGCGGGATAGAGACCCAGTACTTC. Protein sequence: CASSQDAGGIETQYF.

Regarding this clonotype: Possible read error: a much larger clone is one base away. The V gene is TRBV12-3 or TRBV12-4, the J gene TRBJ2-5; 11 bases are a match to TRBD2. The CDR3 covers 15 residues. J was trimmed by 5 bases and V by 6 bases; bases with no gene match: 8. Written as DNA, the CDR3 is TGTGCCAGCAGCACACTAGCGGGGGCCAACGAGACCCAGTACTTC. Its protein product is CASSTLAGANETQYF.

The chain uses TRBV7-4 and TRBJ1-4, with D perhaps matching TRBD1 (6 bases). The germline gives CDR1 SGHVT, CDR2 SQSDAQ. Trimming removed 4 bases at V and 4 bases at J, with 13 bases between. This CDR3 has 15 residues. In DNA, the CDR3 is TGTGCCAGCAGCTCGCCGGGACAAGATAATGAAAAACTGTTTTTT. Amino acid sequence: CASSSPGQDNEKLFF.

This rearrangement joins TRBV4-1 to TRBJ2-3, with unresolved D. V lost 0 bases, J lost 5 bases, and 6 bases lay in between. This CDR3 is built from 13 residues. The germline CDR1 and CDR2 sequences are MGHRA and YSYEKL. This CDR3 is CASSQDLQDTQYF. Written as DNA, the CDR3 is TGCGCCAGCAGCCAAGACCTACAAGATACGCAGTATTTT.

This clonotype showed up just a few times. The chain has TRBV6-2 or TRBV6-3 and TRBJ1-5, with 7 bases lining up with TRBD1. Germline trimming cut 7 bases from V and 4 bases from J; bases unmatched to any gene: 7. CDR1 and CDR2 from the germline V gene are MNHEY and SVGEGT. The CDR3 length is 14 residues. CDR3 loop: CASKSPGGNQPQHF. CDR3 nucleotide sequence: TGTGCCAGCAAAAGCCCAGGGGGTAATCAGCCCCAGCATTTT.

There are a few counts of this clonotype. The chain links TRBV27 to TRBJ1-6; 7 nucleotides align to TRBD1. V was pared by 6 bases and J by 4 bases, with 3 bases of the junction left unmatched. Looked up from germline, CDR1 is MNHEY and CDR2 is SMNVEV (reference sequence). This CDR3 has 14 amino acids. The CDR3 sequence is CASSWDSYNSPLHF. DNA for the CDR3: TGTGCCAGCAGCTGGGACAGTTATAATTCACCCCTCCACTTT.

This clonotype was detected only a few times. The chain employs TRBV7-6 and TRBJ2-2; 13 nucleotides agree with TRBD2. Germline loops: CDR1 SGHVS, CDR2 FNYEAQ. This CDR3 has 18 residues. The V gene end was trimmed by 4 bases and the J gene end by 0 bases; junction bases not matched to a gene: 5. CDR3 protein: CASSSPTSGGSNTGELFF. The CDR3 coding sequence is TGTGCCAGCAGCTCCCCGACTAGCGGGGGGTCGAACACCGGGGAGCTGTTTTTT. The full variable domain, rest sourced from reference TRBV7-6 and TRBJ2-2, is GAGVSQSPRYKVTKRGQDVALRCDPISGHVSLYWYRQALGQGPEFLTYFNYEAQQDKSGLPNDRFSAERPEGSISTLTIQRTEQRDSAMYRCASSSPTSGGSNTGELFFGEGSRLTVL.